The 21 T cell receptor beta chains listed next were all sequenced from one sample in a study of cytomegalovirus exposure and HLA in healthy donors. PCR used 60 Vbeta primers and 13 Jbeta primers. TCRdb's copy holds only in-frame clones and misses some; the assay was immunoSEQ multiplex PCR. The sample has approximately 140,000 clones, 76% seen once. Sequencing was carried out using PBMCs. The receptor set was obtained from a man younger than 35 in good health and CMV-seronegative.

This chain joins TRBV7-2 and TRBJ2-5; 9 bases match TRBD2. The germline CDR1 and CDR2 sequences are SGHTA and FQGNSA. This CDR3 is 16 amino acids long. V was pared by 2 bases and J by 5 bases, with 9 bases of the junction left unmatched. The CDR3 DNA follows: TGTGCCAGCAGCTTATTAGGGAGCGGGGGGTCTGAGACCCAGTACTTC. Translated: CASSLLGSGGSETQYF.

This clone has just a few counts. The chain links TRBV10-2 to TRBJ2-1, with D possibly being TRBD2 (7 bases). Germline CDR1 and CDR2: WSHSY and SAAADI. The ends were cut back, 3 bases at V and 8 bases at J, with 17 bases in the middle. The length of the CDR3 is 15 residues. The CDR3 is CASSEPGGLTDEQFF. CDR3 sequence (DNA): TGCGCCAGCAGTGAACCGGGGGGCCTTACCGATGAGCAGTTCTTC.

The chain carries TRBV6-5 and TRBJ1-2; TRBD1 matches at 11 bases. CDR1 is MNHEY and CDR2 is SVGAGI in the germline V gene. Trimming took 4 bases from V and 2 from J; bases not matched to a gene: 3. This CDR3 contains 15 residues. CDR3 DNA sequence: TGTGCCAGCAGTTTCGGACAGGGGGCCAACTATGGCTACACCTTC. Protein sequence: CASSFGQGANYGYTF.

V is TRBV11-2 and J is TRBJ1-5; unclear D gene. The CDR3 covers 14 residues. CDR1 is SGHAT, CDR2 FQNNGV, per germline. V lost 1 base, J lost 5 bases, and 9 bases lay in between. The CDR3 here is CASSLGHNDQPQHF. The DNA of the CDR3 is TGTGCCAGCAGCTTAGGTCACAACGATCAGCCCCAGCATTTT.

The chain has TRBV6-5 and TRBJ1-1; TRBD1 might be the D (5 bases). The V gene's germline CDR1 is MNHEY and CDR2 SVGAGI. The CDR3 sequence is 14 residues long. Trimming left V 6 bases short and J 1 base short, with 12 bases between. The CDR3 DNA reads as TGTGCCAGCAGGGGGGGGAGCTGGAACACTGAAGCTTTCTTT. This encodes CASRGGSWNTEAFF.

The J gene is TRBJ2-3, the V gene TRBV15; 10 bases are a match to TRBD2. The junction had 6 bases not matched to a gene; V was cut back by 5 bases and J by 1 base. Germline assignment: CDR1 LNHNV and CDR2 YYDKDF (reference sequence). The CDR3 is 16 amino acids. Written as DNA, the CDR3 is TGTGCCACCAGCGATCCGGGGACTAGCGGCACAGATACGCAGTATTTT. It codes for CATSDPGTSGTDTQYF.

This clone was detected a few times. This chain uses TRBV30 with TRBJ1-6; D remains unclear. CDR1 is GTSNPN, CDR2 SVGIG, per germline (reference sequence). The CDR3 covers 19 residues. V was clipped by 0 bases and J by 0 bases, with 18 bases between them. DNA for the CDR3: TGTGCCTGGAGTGTACGTTGGCGGTCTAGGAGCTCCTATAATTCACCCCTCCACTTT. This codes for CAWSVRWRSRSSYNSPLHF.

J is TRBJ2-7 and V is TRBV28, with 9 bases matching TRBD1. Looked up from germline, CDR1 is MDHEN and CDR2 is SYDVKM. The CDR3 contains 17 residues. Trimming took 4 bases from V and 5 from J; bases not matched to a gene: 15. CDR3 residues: CASSSTSGGQGHHEQYF. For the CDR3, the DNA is TGTGCCAGCAGTTCCACCTCCGGGGGACAGGGTCACCACGAGCAGTACTTC.

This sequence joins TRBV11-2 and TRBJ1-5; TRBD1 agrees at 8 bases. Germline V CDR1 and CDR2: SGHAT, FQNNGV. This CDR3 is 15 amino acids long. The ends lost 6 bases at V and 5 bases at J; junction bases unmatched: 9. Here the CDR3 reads CASSPTGGSDQPQHF. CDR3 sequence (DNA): TGTGCCAGCAGTCCTACAGGGGGATCTGATCAGCCCCAGCATTTT.

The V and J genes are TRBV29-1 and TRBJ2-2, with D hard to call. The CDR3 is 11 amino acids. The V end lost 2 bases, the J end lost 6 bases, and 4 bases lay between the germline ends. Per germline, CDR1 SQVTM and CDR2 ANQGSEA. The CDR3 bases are TGCAGCGTTGAACTCCCCGGGGAGCTGTTTTTT. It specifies CSVELPGELFF.

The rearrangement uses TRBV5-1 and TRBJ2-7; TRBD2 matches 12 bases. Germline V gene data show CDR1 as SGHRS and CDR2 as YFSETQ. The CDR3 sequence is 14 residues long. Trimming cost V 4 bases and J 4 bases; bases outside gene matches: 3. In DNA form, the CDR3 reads TGCGCCAGCAGCATAGGGACTAGCGGGTACGAGCAGTACTTC. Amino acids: CASSIGTSGYEQYF.

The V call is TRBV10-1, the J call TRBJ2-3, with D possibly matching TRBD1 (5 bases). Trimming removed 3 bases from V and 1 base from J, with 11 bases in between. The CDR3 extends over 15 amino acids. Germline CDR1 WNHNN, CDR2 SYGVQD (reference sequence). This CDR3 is CASSERGRRTDTQYF. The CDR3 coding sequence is TGCGCCAGCAGTGAAAGGGGCAGGCGCACAGATACGCAGTATTTT.

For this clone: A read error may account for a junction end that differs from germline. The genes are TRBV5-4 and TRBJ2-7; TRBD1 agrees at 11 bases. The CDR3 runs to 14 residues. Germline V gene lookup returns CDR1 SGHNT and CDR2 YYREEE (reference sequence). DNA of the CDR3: TGTGCCTGCAGCTTGGGGACAGGGGGCTACGAGCAGTACTTC. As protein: CACSLGTGGYEQYF.

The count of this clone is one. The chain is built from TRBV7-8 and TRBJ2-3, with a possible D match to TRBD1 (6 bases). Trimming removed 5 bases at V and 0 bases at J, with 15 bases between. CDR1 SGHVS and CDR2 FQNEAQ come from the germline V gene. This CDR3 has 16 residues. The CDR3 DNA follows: TGTGCCAGCAGCGCGTGGACAGCTACTAGCACAGATACGCAGTATTTT. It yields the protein CASSAWTATSTDTQYF.

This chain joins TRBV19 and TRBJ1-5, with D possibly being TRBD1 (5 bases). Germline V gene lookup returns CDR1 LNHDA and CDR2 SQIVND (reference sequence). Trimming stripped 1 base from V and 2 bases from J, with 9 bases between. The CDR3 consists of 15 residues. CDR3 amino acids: CASSIGRGRNQPQHF. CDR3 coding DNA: TGTGCCAGTAGTATAGGGCGGGGCCGCAATCAGCCCCAGCATTTT.

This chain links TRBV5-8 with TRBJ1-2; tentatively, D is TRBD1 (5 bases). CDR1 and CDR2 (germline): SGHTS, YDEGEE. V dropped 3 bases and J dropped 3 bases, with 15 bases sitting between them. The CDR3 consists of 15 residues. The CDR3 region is CASSSGGISDYGYTF. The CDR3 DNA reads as TGTGCCAGCAGCTCTGGGGGGATTTCTGACTATGGCTACACCTTC.

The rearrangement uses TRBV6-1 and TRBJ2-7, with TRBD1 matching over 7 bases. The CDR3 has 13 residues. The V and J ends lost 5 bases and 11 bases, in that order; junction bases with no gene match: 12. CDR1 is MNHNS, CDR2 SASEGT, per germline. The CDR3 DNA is TGTGCCAGCAGTCCGCGACAGGGTGGGTGGAAGTACTTC. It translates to CASSPRQGGWKYF.

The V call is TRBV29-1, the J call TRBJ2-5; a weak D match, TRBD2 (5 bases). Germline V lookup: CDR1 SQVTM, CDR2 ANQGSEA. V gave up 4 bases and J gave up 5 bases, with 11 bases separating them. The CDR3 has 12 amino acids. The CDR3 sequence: CSVGSGGETQYF. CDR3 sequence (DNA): TGCAGCGTTGGGTCAGGCGGGGAGACCCAGTACTTC.

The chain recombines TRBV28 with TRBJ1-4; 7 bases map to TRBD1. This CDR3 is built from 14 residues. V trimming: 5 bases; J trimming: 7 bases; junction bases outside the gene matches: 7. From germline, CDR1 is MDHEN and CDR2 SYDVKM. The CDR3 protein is CASSLGGAGEKLFF. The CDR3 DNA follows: TGTGCCAGCAGTCTAGGGGGCGCGGGTGAAAAACTGTTTTTT.

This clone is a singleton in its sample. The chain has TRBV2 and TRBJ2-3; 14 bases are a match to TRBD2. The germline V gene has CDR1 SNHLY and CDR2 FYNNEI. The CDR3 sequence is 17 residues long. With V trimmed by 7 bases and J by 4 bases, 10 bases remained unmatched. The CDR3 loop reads CASMTSGGAKAPDTQYF. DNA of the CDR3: TGTGCCAGCATGACTAGCGGGGGGGCCAAGGCCCCAGATACGCAGTATTTT. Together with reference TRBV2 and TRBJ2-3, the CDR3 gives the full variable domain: EPEVTQTPSHQVTQMGQEVILRCVPISNHLYFYWYRQILGQKVEFLVSFYNNEISEKSEIFDDQFSVERPDGSNFTLKIRSTKLEDSAMYFCASMTSGGAKAPDTQYFGPGTRLTVL.

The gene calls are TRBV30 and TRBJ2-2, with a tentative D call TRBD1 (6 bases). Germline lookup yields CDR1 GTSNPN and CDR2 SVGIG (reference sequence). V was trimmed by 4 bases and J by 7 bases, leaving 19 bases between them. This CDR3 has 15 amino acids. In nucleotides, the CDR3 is TGTGCCTGGACCCCAAGGGACCAGGGGAGCGGGGAGCTGTTTTTT. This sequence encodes CAWTPRDQGSGELFF.